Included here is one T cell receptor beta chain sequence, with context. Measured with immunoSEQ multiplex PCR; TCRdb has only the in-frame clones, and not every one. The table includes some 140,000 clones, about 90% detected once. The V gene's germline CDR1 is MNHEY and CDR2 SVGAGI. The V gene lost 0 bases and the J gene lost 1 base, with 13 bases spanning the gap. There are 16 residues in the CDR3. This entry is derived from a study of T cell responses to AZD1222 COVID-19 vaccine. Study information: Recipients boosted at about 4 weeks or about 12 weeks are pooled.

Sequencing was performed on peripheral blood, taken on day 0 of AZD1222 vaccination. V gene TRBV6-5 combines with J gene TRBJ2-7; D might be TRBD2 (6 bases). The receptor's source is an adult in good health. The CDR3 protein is CASSYSNLRGSYEQYF. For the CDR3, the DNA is TGTGCCAGCAGTTACTCGAATTTACGGGGGTCCTACGAGCAGTACTTC.